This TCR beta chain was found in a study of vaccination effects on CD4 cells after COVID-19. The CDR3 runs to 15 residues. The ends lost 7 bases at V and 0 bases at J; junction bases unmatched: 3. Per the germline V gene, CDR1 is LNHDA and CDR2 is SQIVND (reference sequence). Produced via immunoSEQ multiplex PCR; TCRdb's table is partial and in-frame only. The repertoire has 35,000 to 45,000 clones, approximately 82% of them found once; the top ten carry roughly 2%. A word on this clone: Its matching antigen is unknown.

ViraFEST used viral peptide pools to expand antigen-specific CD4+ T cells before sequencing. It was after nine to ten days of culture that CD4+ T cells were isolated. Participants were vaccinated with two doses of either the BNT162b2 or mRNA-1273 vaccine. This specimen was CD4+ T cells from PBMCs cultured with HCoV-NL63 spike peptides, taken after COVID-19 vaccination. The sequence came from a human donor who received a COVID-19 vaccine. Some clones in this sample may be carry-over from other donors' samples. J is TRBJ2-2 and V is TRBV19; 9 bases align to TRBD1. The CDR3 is CASKTGGSNTGELFF. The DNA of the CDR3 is TGTGCCAGTAAAACAGGGGGCTCGAACACCGGGGAGCTGTTTTTT.